This TCR beta chain was sequenced for a study of post-analysis software for immune sequencing data. Points from the study as a whole: The authors found that F measure strongly co-clustered same-batch samples. Controls showed lower frequencies than patients for roughly five TRBV segments, and TRBV5-6, TRBV5-1 and TRBV20-1 were among these.

Unique molecular identifiers were present in the TCR beta cDNA libraries. MiXCR, run by TCRdb on the PCR reads, gives a single entry per CDR3 protein. The top ten hold about 5.6% of the sample, which has around 500,000 distinct CDR3 sequences, about a third seen once. There are 16 residues in the CDR3. Trimming took off 0 bases at V and 5 bases at J, with 16 bases between the two ends. Germline V gene sequence: CDR1 LGHDT, CDR2 YNNKEL (reference sequence). A note on this clonotype: Its specificity is unknown.

The gene calls are TRBV3-1 and TRBJ2-5; D is possibly TRBD2 (7 bases). This receptor was identified in a girl aged 2-17 years with multiple sclerosis. The sample was blood. The CDR3 nucleotides read TGTGCCAGCAGCCAAGACGGACGGGGGGCCCGGGAGACCCAGTACTTC. Translation: CASSQDGRGARETQYF.